This section outlines one T cell receptor (beta chain) sequence together with its context. The antigen remains unidentified. The sample's treatment: some 20 received Ad26.COV2.S at low or high dose, single or two shots; roughly 5 received placebo; per-sample allocation not given. Vaccine and placebo recipients were sampled on day 63 after the first injection. The sample belongs to a study of Ad26.COV2.S vaccination and SARS-CoV-2 variants. Study details: Administration of Ad26.COV2.S was intramuscular, either once or twice 56 days apart. Regarding the study as a whole: Vaccine recipients had higher spike-specific TCR breadth than placebo recipients.

Sequencing was performed with immunoSEQ multiplex PCR; in TCRdb, only in-frame clones are kept and a portion is missing. The sample includes around 500,000 clones, roughly 87% of them seen just once. The sequencing here drew on peripheral blood, taken in a trial of Ad26.COV2.S vaccine versus placebo. The receptor was isolated from a person aged 18-65 years who received the Ad26.COV2.S COVID-19 vaccine or a placebo.

The chain's CDR3 is CASSMRLVRLTNEKLFF. DNA of the CDR3: TGTGCCAGCAGTATGCGATTAGTCCGCTTAACTAATGAAAAACTGTTTTTT. The chain combines TRBV28 with TRBJ1-4; D call uncertain. The CDR3 has 17 amino acids. Trimming removed 5 bases at V and 1 base at J, with 17 bases between. Germline CDR1 and CDR2: MDHEN and SYDVKM.